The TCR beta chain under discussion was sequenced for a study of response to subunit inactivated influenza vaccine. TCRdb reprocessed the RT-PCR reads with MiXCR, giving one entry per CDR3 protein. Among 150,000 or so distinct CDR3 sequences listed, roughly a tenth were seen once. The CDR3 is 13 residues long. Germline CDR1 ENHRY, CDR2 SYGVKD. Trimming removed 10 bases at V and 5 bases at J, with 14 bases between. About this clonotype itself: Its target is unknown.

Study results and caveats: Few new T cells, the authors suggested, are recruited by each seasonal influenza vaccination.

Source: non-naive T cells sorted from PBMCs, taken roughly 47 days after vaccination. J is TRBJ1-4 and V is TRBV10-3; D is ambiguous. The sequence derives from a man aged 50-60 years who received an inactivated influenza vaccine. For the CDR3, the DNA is TGTGCCACCCAGGCTGGCGGAAATGAAAAACTGTTTTTT. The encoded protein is CATQAGGNEKLFF.